This TCR beta chain was documented in a study of cytomegalovirus exposure and HLA in healthy donors (TCRdb year 2017). A note on the overall study: In an earlier analysis of 550 to 750 of the donors, 250 to 300 Gb of sequence data and 117 million unique TCR beta sequences from 180 million or so T cells were reported. An early release that covered about 600 HLA-typed donors contained approximately 300 gigabases of sequencing data and 65 million to 100 million unique TCR sequences. Among the approximately 400 genotyped donors, approximately 76% belonged to the genetic ancestry cluster associated with self-reported Caucasian donors. The study aimed to test whether signatures of past pathogen exposure could be identified by cataloging public T cell receptors. The T cell repertoires of 666 subjects were profiled by immunosequencing and related to cytomegalovirus serostatus. A separate validation cohort of more than 100 different subjects was used in addition to the roughly 720-subject first cohort. To predict cytomegalovirus infection status, the study brought together high-throughput TCR immunosequencing, statistical association of individual TCRs with disease status, and machine learning. In a later analysis, previously published TCR beta repertoires from about 640 donors were re-analyzed and high-resolution HLA genotyping was added so that TCR occurrence patterns could be studied. In the later analysis, no new phenotypic data were used to find candidate immune exposures; instead, reliance was placed on TCR beta sequences and their occurrence across donors. To decide whether each TCR beta V gene segment behaved as functional or pseudogenic, an earlier analysis of 587 of the donors relied on high-throughput TCR beta sequencing. Donor age, sex, ethnicity and CMV serostatus were collected together with the repertoire data. A later genetic analysis used genome-wide SNP genotypes for about 65% of the 666 donors, treating that subset as a discovery cohort. Every repertoire in the discovery cohort had been generated on one and the same sequencing platform. Both class I and class II loci were covered by HLA typing, at four-digit resolution. The number of donors typed differed by locus, with 629-630 for A, B, C, DRB1 and DQB1, around 500 for DQA1, over 600 for DPA1, and some 450 for DPB1. Four or five DR-DQ haplotypes were handled as single units for association and clustering because linkage in the cohort was strong. Among about 390 genotyped donors of the cohort, an average of around 240,000 unique TCR beta nucleotide sequences were sequenced per donor, roughly 20% of them non-productive. General study outcomes and caveats: It was suggested by the authors that the approach could potentially be generalized to other disease states and immunological phenotypes. In a later analysis, TCR association rates were found to vary across HLA loci, with the most associated TCRs seen for DRB1 alleles and the fewest for HLA-C alleles. Because HLA typing was missing for some donors at each locus, association tests included only the typed subset. When HLA alleles, especially DR and DQ, strongly co-occurred, TCR associations were difficult to assign to individual alleles. Most CMV-associated TCR beta chains appeared to be HLA-restricted in a later analysis, and the HLA associations seemed to be driven largely by CMV exposure. Most TCR sequences were seen in very few donors, while some public TCRs were found in many individuals. A total of around 150 TCR beta chains were listed by the study as associated with cytomegalovirus. A later genetic analysis reported fewer N-insertions in productive TCRs among donors in an Asian-associated ancestry cluster than the roughly 620-donor mean. Some IMGT-functional V segments, including TRBV6-2 and TRBV6-3, could not be distinguished by the 87-base-pair reads and were therefore excluded. CMV serostatus was the only immune exposure information available for the cohort. A further reported finding was that TCR beta sequences accurately predicted the HLA-A and HLA-B alleles for most subjects in the first cohort. Correlated functional status among segregating V segments might reflect linkage disequilibrium, but an unknown experimental factor could not be ruled out. In a later analysis, HLA-associated TCR beta chains were found to be more clonally expanded and to have lower generation probabilities than equally common non-associated chains. Because counts were too low, 15 or so rarely observed V segments, including chromosome 9 orphons, were excluded from the earlier analysis of several hundred of the donors. In vitro tests confirmed that three of the cytomegalovirus-associated TCR beta chains recognize cytomegalovirus antigens. A group of highly shared sequence variants was considered likely to be a technical artifact of the sequencing pipeline. In a later analysis, around 17,000 TCR beta sequences were associated with specific HLA alleles at a false discovery rate of 0.05. In an earlier analysis of some 500 of the donors, most TCR beta V segments appeared in productive rearrangements about 90% or about 30% of the time, broadly matching IMGT annotations. The presence/absence analyses assumed that sequencing depth was roughly uniform across donors, and that assumption may not be true. According to a later analysis, parvovirus B19, influenza, CMV and Epstein-Barr virus appeared linked to several top co-occurrence clusters. The classifier was reported to diagnose cytomegalovirus status with high specificity and sensitivity in both the original cohort and the validation cohort. In this cohort, only TCR beta chains were sequenced, and detectable features were limited by the absence of alpha or paired-chain data. A later genetic analysis associated a missense DCLRE1C variant with V-gene and J-gene trimming of TCR beta chains, and an independent cohort replicated the association.

Preparation of the library involved the immunoSEQ multiplex PCR assay. For the multiplex PCR, a mixture combining 60 forward primers for TCR Vbeta segments and 13 reverse primers for TCR Jbeta segments was used. The CDR3 region of rearranged TCR beta genes was amplified from genomic DNA by a multiplex PCR assay. The Illumina HiSeq System was used to sequence the amplified TCR beta libraries as 87-base-pair reads. The study's own analysis went as follows. A later analysis tallied tens of millions of unique TCR beta chains across the 600 to 700 repertoires, and about 10 million of those chains were shared by two or more donors. Raw reads were error-corrected and collapsed into unique sequences by a nearest-neighbor algorithm in which closely related sequences were merged to remove PCR and sequencing errors. Alignment of CDR3 sequences to IMGT reference sequences was used to assign V, D and J gene segments. For a sequence to be retained, at least a six-nucleotide match to both a V gene segment and a J gene segment was required. Rearrangements were called productive when the CDR3 lacked stop codons and stayed in frame with V and J; all others were non-productive. CDR3 was defined according to IMGT convention as the region running from the second conserved V-encoded cysteine to the conserved J-encoded phenylalanine. Sequences without an unambiguous match to a single V gene segment were excluded from the earlier analysis of about 600 of the donors. In an earlier analysis of around 600 of the donors, V segments were called functional above 56.7% productive rearrangements and were called segregating when the between-donor standard deviation exceeded 5%. A statistical classification framework was built to diagnose cytomegalovirus status from the catalog of TCR beta chain sequences. V and J gene assignment, in a later analysis, came from comparing TCR nucleotide sequences with IMGT/GENE-DB human TR gene sequences. A later analysis assigned CDR3 sequences and most-parsimonious VDJ recombination scenarios with the TCRdist pipeline. In a later analysis, each TCR beta chain was defined by its CDR3 amino acid sequence together with its V-gene family, and reads without a unique V-gene family were excluded. A later analysis removed roughly 590 highly shared, low-generation-probability nucleotide sequences to deal with suspected cross-contamination and a sequencing artifact. In a later analysis, a clonal expansion index for each public chain was calculated from normalized within-repertoire ranks of inferred template counts. In a later analysis, generation probabilities were computed using a VDJ recombination model fitted to out-of-frame rearrangements, and the results were checked against IGoR. In a later analysis, TCR-TCR, TCR-HLA and TCR-CMV co-occurrence was scored with hypergeometric tests, and a repertoire-size bias correction was applied to TCR pairs. False discovery rates were estimated in a later analysis by permuting HLA or CMV assignments 20 times. In a later analysis, co-occurring TCRs were grouped with DBSCAN, and TCRdist sequence similarity was added when clustering was performed within HLA-allele-positive subsets. For co-occurrence clustering, repertoires with fewer than 30,000 or more than 120,000 public chains were excluded, along with four or five repertoires with anomalous nucleotide sharing. Not all clones reach the TCRdb copy of this immuneACCESS table, which keeps in-frame sequences only. Checked studies attribute under half of the gap to unresolved V genes and leave the rest unexplained. V and J calls and clone size are those listed in that table; D and trimming were worked out from the DNA. The sample profile shows roughly 180,000 clones; 70% to 85% of them were found once. The ten largest clonotypes hold about 1.5% of the sample.

The cohort consisted of some 670 healthy bone marrow donors. At the time of sampling, every cohort member was nominally healthy, though immune exposures that went unrecorded were likely present. The donor tested CMV seronegative and was one of the 352 seronegative cohort members. Each donor provided a peripheral blood sample, and peripheral blood mononuclear cells were used for TCR beta sequencing. Genomic DNA was extracted from the blood cell samples with the Qiagen DNeasy Blood Extraction Kit. Turning to this clone: Its cognate antigen has yet to be identified. The input lacks base qualities; no much larger clone sits a single base away.

The germline V gene (reference sequence) provides CDR1 MNHEY and CDR2 SMNVEV. The CDR3 has 16 amino acids, counting the end cysteine and phenylalanine. CDR3 DNA is the only sequence kept; it has 48 bases, read in frame from the first base. Trimming takes 3 bases off V and 5 bases off J; junction bases not matched to a gene: 11. The sequence links TRBV27 to TRBJ2-7, and TRBD2 aligns with 9 junction nucleotides. The sequence was obtained from a man aged 18 to 35 in good health and CMV-seronegative. The sequenced material came from PBMCs. The DNA sequence is given as TGTGCCAGCAGTTTCCTCCCCCTAGCGGGACACAACGAGCAGTACTTC. Translated, this gives CASSFLPLAGHNEQYF.